These 26 T cell receptor beta chains originate from one sample sequenced in a study of T cell changes during pregnancy in multiple sclerosis. Sequencing used immunoSEQ multiplex PCR; TCRdb keeps in-frame clones, though not all of them. The sample shows tens of thousands of clones, approximately 92% of them seen only once. Sequencing used CD4+ T cells from peripheral blood mononuclear cells, obtained in the third trimester of pregnancy. These receptors were taken from a female donor with multiple sclerosis, enrolled in a pregnancy study.

The chain has TRBV18 and TRBJ1-3; TRBD1 might be the D (6 bases). V lost 3 bases and J 0 bases, leaving 18 bases between the germline ends. Germline V gives CDR1 KGHSH, CDR2 LQKENI. The CDR3 length is 18 residues. The CDR3 DNA is TGTGCCAGCTCACCTTTAGGACAGCACTCTTCCTCTGGAAACACCATATATTTT. Residues: CASSPLGQHSSSGNTIYF.

The rearrangement links TRBV6-6 to TRBJ1-1; 7 bases are shared with TRBD1. The trim removed 7 bases at V and 5 bases at J, leaving 10 bases unmatched. The CDR3 covers 14 residues. The V gene's germline CDR1 is MNHNY and CDR2 SVGAGI (reference sequence). CDR3 DNA sequence: TGTGCCAGCAACCCAGGAAGGGGGCCAACTGAAGCTTTCTTT. Translating it yields CASNPGRGPTEAFF.

The V call is TRBV4-2, the J call TRBJ1-5; possibly TRBD1 for D (6 bases). This CDR3 has 14 amino acids. The ends were cut back, 0 bases at V and 7 bases at J, with 10 bases in the middle. Per germline, CDR1 LGHNA and CDR2 YNFKEQ. The CDR3 nucleotides are TGTGCCAGCAGCCAAGATACAGGGAAGCAGCCCCAGCATTTT. It is translated as CASSQDTGKQPQHF.

This rearrangement joins TRBV5-1 to TRBJ2-7; 11 bases line up with TRBD2. This CDR3 has 17 residues. With 0 bases clipped from V and 0 bases from J, the junction kept 5 bases outside the gene matches. Germline V CDR1 and CDR2: SGHRS, YFSETQ. The CDR3 DNA reads TGCGCCAGCAGCTTGGGACTAGCGGGATGGAGCTCCTACGAGCAGTACTTC. It specifies CASSLGLAGWSSYEQYF.

Remarks on this clone: A junction end diverges from the germline sequence, so it may reflect a read error. The J gene is TRBJ1-2, the V gene TRBV27, with a possible D match to TRBD1 (5 bases). The germline CDR1 and CDR2 sequences are MNHEY and SMNVEV (reference sequence). The CDR3 is made up of 17 amino acids. CDR3 in amino acids: CASSLFGTGSTKYGYTF. The DNA of the CDR3 is TGTGCCAGCAGTTTATTTGGTACAGGCTCCACTAAGTATGGCTACACCTTC.

This rearrangement joins TRBV7-3 to TRBJ1-1; D unresolved. Germline V gene data show CDR1 as SGHTA and CDR2 as FQGTGA. This CDR3 comprises 13 residues. V was trimmed by 5 bases and J by 4 bases, leaving 11 bases between them. CDR3 sequence (DNA): TGTGCCAGCAGCCGCTCAGTCCTCACTGAAGCTTTCTTT. Translating gives CASSRSVLTEAFF.

In this sample, this clone turned up once. J is TRBJ1-1 and V is TRBV7-9, with 11 bases aligning to TRBD1. This CDR3 is built from 18 residues. The V gene's germline CDR1 is SEHNR and CDR2 FQNEAQ (reference sequence). J was trimmed by 2 bases and V by 4 bases; bases with no gene match: 12. CDR3 in amino acids: CASSSPPGTGGSNTEAFF. CDR3 sequence (DNA): TGTGCCAGCAGCTCCCCACCCGGGACAGGGGGATCCAACACTGAAGCTTTCTTT. The full variable domain, rest sourced from reference TRBV7-9 and TRBJ1-1, is DTGVSQNPRHKITKRGQNVTFRCDPISEHNRLYWYRQTLGQGPEFLTYFQNEAQLEKSRLLSDRFSAERPKGSFSTLEIQRTEQGDSAMYLCASSSPPGTGGSNTEAFFGQGTRLTVV.

This clone was picked up one time. The chain recombines TRBV2 with TRBJ1-5; possible D gene TRBD1, 5 bases. The germline V gene has CDR1 SNHLY and CDR2 FYNNEI. The CDR3 consists of 15 residues. V lost 5 bases, J lost 5 bases, and 16 bases lay in between. CDR3 loop: CASSPSSTADQPQHF. The CDR3 DNA is TGTGCCAGCAGTCCCTCCTCGACAGCCGATCAGCCCCAGCATTTT.

The chain uses TRBV19 and TRBJ1-1; unclear D gene. The V and J ends lost 3 bases and 10 bases respectively, with 12 bases between them. The CDR3 totals 12 residues. Germline V gives CDR1 LNHDA, CDR2 SQIVND (reference sequence). As DNA, the CDR3 is TGTGCCAGTAGTATCTCGCTTGGCACAGCTTTCTTT. This encodes CASSISLGTAFF.

This chain joins TRBV10-3 and TRBJ2-2; 10 nucleotides align to TRBD2. With 3 bases clipped from V and 7 bases from J, the junction kept 8 bases outside the gene matches. Looked up from germline, CDR1 is ENHRY and CDR2 is SYGVKD. The CDR3 covers 16 residues. The CDR3 bases are TGTGCCATCAGTGAATCCCGGGGACTAGCGCACGGGGAGCTGTTTTTT. Translating gives CAISESRGLAHGELFF.

The rearrangement joins TRBV4-3 to TRBJ2-2, with TRBD2 identical over 8 bases. The CDR3 runs 16 residues. The germline V gene encodes CDR1 LGHNA and CDR2 YSLEER. Trimming took 3 bases from V and 2 from J; bases not matched to a gene: 5. The CDR3 here is CASSHLAGKNTGELFF. DNA of the CDR3: TGCGCCAGCAGCCATTTAGCGGGAAAAAACACCGGGGAGCTGTTTTTT.

V usage is TRBV9 and J usage is TRBJ2-1; D not certain. The CDR3 is 12 residues long. Between the trimmed V and J ends, which lost 0 bases and 10 bases, there was a span of 8 bases. Germline V gene data show CDR1 as SGDLS and CDR2 as YYNGEE. DNA of the CDR3: TGTGCCAGCAGCGTAGGAGTGAAGGAGCAGTTCTTC. It codes for CASSVGVKEQFF.

The rearrangement links TRBV18 to TRBJ2-6, with D uncertain. Germline assignment: CDR1 KGHSH and CDR2 LQKENI. This CDR3 spans 14 amino acids. The V end was cut by 2 bases, the J end by 1 base, with 3 bases between. The CDR3: CASSPTSGANVLTF. The CDR3 DNA reads as TGTGCCAGCTCACCAACATCTGGGGCCAACGTCCTGACTTTC.

The chain employs TRBV19 and TRBJ2-2; D perhaps matches TRBD1 (5 bases). V lost 5 bases and J 0 bases, leaving 19 bases between the germline ends. The CDR3 is made up of 18 amino acids. The V gene's germline CDR1 is LNHDA and CDR2 SQIVND (reference sequence). In DNA form, the CDR3 reads TGTGCCAGTAGTCCCGATTTCCTTGGCAGGGCGAACACCGGGGAGCTGTTTTTT. Its translation is CASSPDFLGRANTGELFF.

This rearrangement joins TRBV6-1 to TRBJ2-3, with a weak D call TRBD1 (5 bases). CDR3 size: 15 residues. CDR1 is MNHNS and CDR2 is SASEGT in the germline V gene. Trimming left V 1 base short and J 4 bases short, with 12 bases between. CDR3 residues: CASSEGQMGPDTQYF. The CDR3 coding sequence is TGTGCCAGCAGTGAAGGCCAGATGGGGCCAGATACGCAGTATTTT.

The genes are TRBV7-2 and TRBJ1-2; possibly TRBD1 for D (5 bases). The CDR3 loop spans 16 amino acids. Germline lookup yields CDR1 SGHTA and CDR2 FQGNSA. V was shortened by 1 base and J by 2 bases, with 14 bases between the two germline ends. The CDR3 spells CASSLVVLGPNYGYTF. The DNA of the CDR3 is TGTGCCAGCAGCTTAGTGGTTTTGGGGCCCAACTATGGCTACACCTTC.

This chain joins TRBV19 and TRBJ2-1; 8 nucleotides align to TRBD2. The CDR3 is 16 amino acids. Unmatched junction bases numbered 9, after V lost 5 bases and J lost 3 bases. The germline CDR1 and CDR2 sequences are LNHDA and SQIVND (reference sequence). The CDR3 is CASSSYGRAFYNEQFF. The CDR3 coding sequence is TGTGCCAGTAGTTCTTACGGGAGGGCCTTCTACAATGAGCAGTTCTTC.

This chain links TRBV5-4 with TRBJ1-1; D is undetermined. Germline CDR1 reads SGHNT; CDR2 reads YYREEE (reference sequence). The CDR3 is 11 residues long. Trimming took off 4 bases at V and 1 base at J, with 2 bases between the two ends. The CDR3 region has the DNA TGTGCCAGCAGCCGGAACACTGAAGCTTTCTTT. Translated: CASSRNTEAFF. The whole variable domain, filled in from reference TRBV5-4 and TRBJ1-1, reads ETGVTQSPTHLIKTRGQQVTLRCSSQSGHNTVSWYQQALGQGPQFIFQYYREEENGRGNFPPRFSGLQFPNYSSELNVNALELDDSALYLCASSRNTEAFFGQGTRLTVV.

This chain uses TRBV12-1 with TRBJ2-1; the D call in the table, TRBD1, was not verified against the DNA. TRBV12-1 is shown as a pseudogene. CDR3 length equals 14 residues. The DNA of the CDR3 is TGTGCCAGCAGCTCGGACAGGGGGCTAAATGAGCAGTTCTTC. Encoded protein: CASSSDRGLNEQFF.

CDR3 in amino acids: CAWSVGSGRPYEQYF. DNA for the CDR3: TGTGCCTGGAGTGTTGGGAGCGGGAGGCCCTACGAGCAGTACTTC. The chain joins TRBV30 to TRBJ2-7; 9 nucleotides line up with TRBD2. V lost 0 bases, J lost 2 bases, and 5 bases stayed unmatched. CDR3 length: 15 amino acids. Germline V gene lookup returns CDR1 GTSNPN and CDR2 SVGIG (reference sequence).

The J gene is TRBJ1-2, the V gene TRBV9; 9 bases map to TRBD1. CDR3 length: 16 residues. The V and J ends lost 0 bases and 8 bases, in that order; junction bases with no gene match: 11. CDR1 and CDR2 from the germline V gene are SGDLS and YYNGEE. The CDR3 DNA sequence: TGTGCCAGCAGCGTAGGGGGAGGAGAGGACAGGGGAGGCTACACCTTC. This translates into CASSVGGGEDRGGYTF.

This clone was seen only a few times. The chain combines TRBV28 with TRBJ1-1; a possible D gene is TRBD1 (5 bases). From germline, CDR1 is MDHEN and CDR2 SYDVKM. Trimming removed 2 bases from V and 7 bases from J, with 14 bases in between. The CDR3 runs to 14 residues. The CDR3 DNA sequence: TGTGCCAGCAGTTTACCAGGGTTCGCAAGTGAAGCTTTCTTT. It yields the protein CASSLPGFASEAFF.

This clone was detected only a few times. The genes are TRBV5-1 and TRBJ2-1, with TRBD1 identical over 7 bases. J was trimmed by 5 bases and V by 3 bases; bases with no gene match: 5. The CDR3 covers 14 residues. Germline V gives CDR1 SGHRS, CDR2 YFSETQ. CDR3 DNA: TGCGCCAGCAGCTCAAGGGGGCTGGACAATGAGCAGTTCTTC. This translates into CASSSRGLDNEQFF.

V usage is TRBV29-1 and J usage is TRBJ2-5; 7 bases line up with TRBD1. V shed 3 bases and J 4 bases; nucleotides not matched to a gene: 5. CDR1 is SQVTM, CDR2 ANQGSEA, per germline. This CDR3 is built from 13 residues. The CDR3 DNA is TGCAGCGTTGAGGACAGGCACCGAGAGACCCAGTACTTC. Its translation is CSVEDRHRETQYF.

The chain is built from TRBV11-2 and TRBJ2-5, with D possibly TRBD2 on 5 matching bases. The CDR3 extends over 15 amino acids. V dropped 6 bases and J dropped 4 bases, with 18 bases sitting between them. Per germline, CDR1 SGHAT and CDR2 FQNNGV. The CDR3 region is CASRLLGDEVETQYF. CDR3 nucleotides: TGTGCCAGCAGATTGTTGGGAGATGAAGTAGAGACCCAGTACTTC. Variable domain in full (rest from reference TRBV11-2 and TRBJ2-5): EAGVAQSPRYKIIEKRQSVAFWCNPISGHATLYWYQQILGQGPKLLIQFQNNGVVDDSQLPKDRFSAERLKGVDSTLKIQPAKLEDSAVYLCASRLLGDEVETQYFGPGTRLLVL.

The chain recombines TRBV27 with TRBJ1-2; 8 positions match TRBD1. The CDR3 runs to 17 residues. Looked up from germline, CDR1 is MNHEY and CDR2 is SMNVEV (reference sequence). V trimming: 0 bases; J trimming: 5 bases; junction bases outside the gene matches: 11. CDR3 coding DNA: TGTGCCAGCAGTTTATCGCGTCGCCACGACAGGGGATATGGCTACACCTTC. It translates to CASSLSRRHDRGYGYTF.